The following is a TCR beta chain sequence with its context. Different DNA sequences within this sample yield the same CDR3. This entry is derived from a study of blood T cell repertoires in COVID-19. Whole-study context: Samples representing acute and convalescent COVID-19 were sourced from the United States, Italy and Spain.

Deletions cut 2 bases from V and 7 bases from J, with 3 bases between. CDR3 length: 11 amino acids. The germline V gene encodes CDR1 SEHNR and CDR2 FQNEAQ (reference sequence). As processed by the authors: For nucleated cells, counts were estimated from reference gene primer amplification. TCRdb's copy holds only in-frame clones and misses some; the assay was immunoSEQ multiplex PCR. Clonal size and the V and J genes are those of that table, whereas D and trimming came from the DNA. The table shows approximately 290,000 clones, with 80% to 95% occurring only once. Sequencing was done on a sample of PBMCs or T cells enriched from blood (not recorded which). The V gene is TRBV7-9, the J gene TRBJ2-1; D uncertain. The clonotype originates from a woman aged 30 to 39 who had recovered from COVID-19. CDR3 in amino acids: CASSLQNEQFF. CDR3 coding DNA: TGTGCCAGCAGCTTACAAAATGAGCAGTTCTTC.